The rows below give T cell receptor beta chains drawn from one sample of a study of blood T cell repertoires in COVID-19. TCRdb's copy holds only in-frame clones and misses some; the assay was immunoSEQ multiplex PCR. The sample has about 13,000 clones, roughly 90% seen once. Sequenced sample: peripheral blood. Source of these receptors: a human donor with active COVID-19. The donor label of this sample is uncertain. Each CDR3 is given with its conserved first and last residue. Each record gives: clone size, V gene, J gene, D gene, CDR3 DNA, CDR3 protein. D genes are given only for firm matches. Expanded clones are given a class, and other clones once, few, many or no size at all.

.	TRBV3-1/TRBV3-2	TRBJ2-5	.	TGTGCCAGCAGCCAACTCCCCCAGGGTCAAGAGACCCAGTACTTC	CASSQLPQGQETQYF
.	TRBV5-6	TRBJ1-2	.	TGTGCCAGCAGCTCCTGGGGCTCCCTGGGAGGCTACACCTTC	CASSSWGSLGGYTF
.	TRBV11-2	TRBJ2-5	TRBD2	TGTGCCAGCAGCCAAAACTCCGGGACTAGCGTAGGGGCCCAGTACTTC	CASSQNSGTSVGAQYF
.	TRBV6-1	TRBJ2-3	.	TGTGCCAGCAGTGAAACGCGGGCTAGCACAGATACGCAGTATTTT	CASSETRASTDTQYF
.	TRBV4-2	TRBJ1-6	TRBD1	TGTGCCAGCAGCCAAGAAGCGACAGGGCTTTCAAATTCACCCCTCCACTTT	CASSQEATGLSNSPLHF
.	TRBV5-1	TRBJ1-2	.	TGCGCCAGCAGCTTGGAACACATGTATGGCTACACCTTC	CASSLEHMYGYTF
.	TRBV7-2	TRBJ2-3	TRBD2	TGTGCCAGCAGCTTAGCGCTCGCGGGGGGGGTCACAGATACGCAGTATTTT	CASSLALAGGVTDTQYF
.	TRBV29-1	TRBJ1-2	.	TGCAGCGCTGGGGGGGTGAACTATGGCTACACCTTC	CSAGGVNYGYTF
.	TRBV6-5	TRBJ1-5	.	TGTGCCAGCAGTTACTCAGGGGTTTTCGGCAATCAGCCCCAGCATTTT	CASSYSGVFGNQPQHF
.	TRBV27	TRBJ1-6	.	TGTGCCAGCAGTTTATCGCCGAGCTCCTATAATTCACCCCTCCACTTT	CASSLSPSSYNSPLHF
.	TRBV18	TRBJ2-5	.	TGTGCCAGCTCAATCAAGGGGGAGACCCAGTACTTC	CASSIKGETQYF
.	TRBV5-1	TRBJ2-3	TRBD1	TGCGCCAGCAGCACCAGGGACAGGGGCTTGCCCACAGATACGCAGTATTTT	CASSTRDRGLPTDTQYF
.	TRBV10-3	TRBJ1-2	TRBD1	TGTGCCATCAGTGAGGCCGGGACAGGGGGCTCTGGCTACACCTTC	CAISEAGTGGSGYTF
.	TRBV2	TRBJ2-3	TRBD2	TGTGCCAGCACGAAGCGGGGGGCCGGGGAAGATACGCAGTATTTT	CASTKRGAGEDTQYF
once	TRBV27	TRBJ2-3	TRBD1	TGTGCCAGCAGTTTAAGAGGACAGGGTTTGGATACGCAGTATTTT	CASSLRGQGLDTQYF
.	TRBV28	TRBJ1-1	.	TGTGCCAGCAGTTTAACTGAGAACACTGAAGCTTTCTTT	CASSLTENTEAFF
.	TRBV27	TRBJ2-1	.	TGTGCCAGCAGTTTCTCGGGCAGGGTTGATGAGCAGTTCTTC	CASSFSGRVDEQFF
few	TRBV20-1	TRBJ2-1	.	TGCAGTGCTAGTTCAGGGAATGAGCAGTTCTTC	CSASSGNEQFF
.	TRBV29-1	TRBJ1-3	.	TGCAGCGTTGTTGAGACGGGGAGTACCATATATTTT	CSVVETGSTIYF
once	TRBV5-5	TRBJ2-5	.	TGTGCCAGCAGCCTCTCGCTAAGGGGGAGTCAAGAGACCCAGTACTTC	CASSLSLRGSQETQYF
.	TRBV5-4	TRBJ1-1	TRBD1	TGTGCCAGCAGCGGAAGGACAGGCTCCATGAACACTGAAGCTTTCTTT	CASSGRTGSMNTEAFF
few	TRBV9	TRBJ2-3	.	TGTGCCAGCAGCGTAAGACAGGTTCTTGGAGATACGCAGTATTTT	CASSVRQVLGDTQYF